This TCR beta chain was sequenced for a study of T cell responses to AZD1222 COVID-19 vaccine. The V end lost 4 bases, the J end lost 5 bases, and 12 bases lay between the germline ends. From germline, CDR1 is SGHDT and CDR2 YYEEEE. There are 13 residues in the CDR3. Remarks on this clone: Its antigen is as yet unknown.

General observations from the study: AZD1222 recipients seropositive at baseline numbered only 6 or 7.

The repertoire was sequenced with immunoSEQ multiplex PCR; TCRdb's copy has only in-frame clones and lacks some. The data contain about 120,000 clones, 80% to 95% of them singletons. This clonotype was sampled from an adult who received the AZD1222 COVID-19 vaccine. The chain uses TRBV5-6 and TRBJ2-5; D gene ambiguous. Here the sequenced sample was peripheral blood, taken 28 days after the second AZD1222 dose. Here the CDR3 reads CASSDPQVETQYF. CDR3 in DNA: TGTGCCAGCAGCGACCCGCAGGTGGAGACCCAGTACTTC. The full variable domain, rest sourced from reference TRBV5-6 and TRBJ2-5, is DAGVTQSPTHLIKTRGQQVTLRCSPKSGHDTVSWYQQALGQGPQFIFQYYEEEERQRGNFPDRFSGHQFPNYSSELNVNALLLGDSALYLCASSDPQVETQYFGPGTRLLVL.